The 3 T cell receptor beta chains below were found in one sample sequenced in a study of T cells in Graves' hyperthyroidism and ophthalmopathy. RNA transcripts yielded amplified TCR beta CDR3 regions. In the first-round RT-PCR of the TCR CDR3, the HTBI primer set was used. TCRdb independently ran MiXCR on the multiplex PCR reads; one entry per CDR3 protein. The table has approximately 690,000 distinct CDR3 sequences, roughly 14% seen once; the top ten hold under 15%. Sequenced material: blood. The source is a woman aged 50 to 65 with Graves' ophthalmopathy.

This clonotype has a count of ten or more. The rearrangement uses TRBV12-3 or TRBV12-4 and TRBJ1-6; D is possibly TRBD1 (5 bases). CDR3 length: 14 amino acids. V lost 6 bases, J lost 7 bases, and 13 bases lay in between. The CDR3 nucleotides are TGTGCCAGCAGCCGGGGGACGGCGAATTCACCCCTCCACTTT. This encodes CASSRGTANSPLHF.

The gene calls are TRBV11-3 and TRBJ1-1; D is unresolved. This CDR3 spans 15 amino acids. V dropped 1 base and J dropped 4 bases, with 13 bases sitting between them. The germline V gene has CDR1 SGHNT and CDR2 YENEEA. Written as DNA, the CDR3 is TGTGCCAGCAGCTTAGGTTGGTCTGGACCCACTGAAGCTTTCTTT. It is translated as CASSLGWSGPTEAFF. Drawing the rest from reference TRBV11-3 and TRBJ1-1, the complete variable domain is EAGVVQSPRYKIIEKKQPVAFWCNPISGHNTLYWYLQNLGQGPELLIRYENEEAVDDSQLPKDRFSAERLKGVDSTLKIQPAELGDSAVYLCASSLGWSGPTEAFFGQGTRLTVV.

This sequence joins TRBV9 and TRBJ2-3, with 7 bases aligning to TRBD2. The V segment lost 4 bases and the J segment 2 bases; nucleotides outside the gene matches: 4. The germline gives CDR1 SGDLS, CDR2 YYNGEE. This CDR3 has 14 residues. The CDR3 here is CASSPTSLTDTQYF. For the CDR3, the DNA is TGTGCCAGCAGCCCGACTAGCCTCACAGATACGCAGTATTTT.